This T cell receptor beta chain was identified during a study of T cells in Graves' hyperthyroidism and ophthalmopathy. For the study at large: Peripheral blood draws took place at initial diagnosis, ahead of any treatment.

Those patients with uncontrolled infection, other autoimmune disease, pregnancy or lactation were excluded. Fresh peripheral blood, under 13 ml, was the source of the PBMCs. Study results and caveats: Stable hyperthyroidism was told apart from ophthalmopathy by a model built on 13 V-J features.

This clonotype was counted a few times. Its target is not known. Amplification of TCR beta CDR3 regions was performed using RNA transcripts as template. Using the HTBI primer set, a first-round RT-PCR was run on the TCR CDR3. TCRdb fed the multiplex PCR reads into MiXCR, producing one record per CDR3 protein. The sample holds about 380,000 distinct CDR3 sequences, about 14% seen once. The V gene's germline CDR1 is LNHDA and CDR2 SQIVND (reference sequence). CDR3 length: 15 amino acids. V lost 6 bases to trimming and J lost 2 bases; unmatched junction nucleotides: 5. Material: blood. The sequence was obtained from an older woman with Graves' hyperthyroidism. This chain joins TRBV19 and TRBJ2-1; 9 positions agree with TRBD2. For the CDR3, the DNA is TGTGCCAGTAGGGGAAGCGGGAGGCCCTACAATGAGCAGTTCTTC. Amino acid sequence: CASRGSGRPYNEQFF.